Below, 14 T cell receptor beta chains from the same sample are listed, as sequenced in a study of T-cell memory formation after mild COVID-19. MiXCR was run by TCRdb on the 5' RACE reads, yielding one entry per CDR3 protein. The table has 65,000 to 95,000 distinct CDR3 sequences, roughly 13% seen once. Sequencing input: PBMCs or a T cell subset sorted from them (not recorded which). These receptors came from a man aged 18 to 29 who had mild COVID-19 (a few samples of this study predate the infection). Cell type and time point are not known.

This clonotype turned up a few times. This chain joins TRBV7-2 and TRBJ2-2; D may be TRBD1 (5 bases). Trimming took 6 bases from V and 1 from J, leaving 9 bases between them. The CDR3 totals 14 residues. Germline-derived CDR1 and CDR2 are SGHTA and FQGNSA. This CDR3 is CASSIGQNTGELFF. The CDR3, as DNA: TGTGCCAGCAGTATAGGACAGAACACCGGGGAGCTGTTTTTT.

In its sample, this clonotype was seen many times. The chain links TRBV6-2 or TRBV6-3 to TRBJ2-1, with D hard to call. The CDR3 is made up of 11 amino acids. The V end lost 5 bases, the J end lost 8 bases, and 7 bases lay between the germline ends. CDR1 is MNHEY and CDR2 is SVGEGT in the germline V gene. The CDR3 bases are TGTGCCAGCAGTCAAGGAGATGAGCAGTTCTTC. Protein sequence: CASSQGDEQFF.

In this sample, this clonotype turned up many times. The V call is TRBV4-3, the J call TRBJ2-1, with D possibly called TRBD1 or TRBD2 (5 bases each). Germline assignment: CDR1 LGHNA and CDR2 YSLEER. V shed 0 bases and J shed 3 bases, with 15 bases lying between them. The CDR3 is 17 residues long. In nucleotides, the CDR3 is TGCGCCAGCAGCCAAGACTTCCCGGGACGTAACTACAATGAGCAGTTCTTC. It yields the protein CASSQDFPGRNYNEQFF.

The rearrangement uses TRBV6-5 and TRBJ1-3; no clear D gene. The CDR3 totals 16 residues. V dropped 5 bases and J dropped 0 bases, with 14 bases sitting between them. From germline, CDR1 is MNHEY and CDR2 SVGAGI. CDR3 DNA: TGTGCCAGCAGTAACACCGCGGGGTACTCTGGAAACACCATATATTTT. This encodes CASSNTAGYSGNTIYF.

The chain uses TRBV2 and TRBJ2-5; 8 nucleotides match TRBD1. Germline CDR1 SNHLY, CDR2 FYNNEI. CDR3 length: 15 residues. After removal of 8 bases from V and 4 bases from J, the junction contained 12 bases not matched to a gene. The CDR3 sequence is CASLPGQAFGETQYF. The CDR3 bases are TGTGCCAGCCTACCGGGACAGGCGTTCGGAGAGACCCAGTACTTC.

The DNA for the CDR3 is TGTGCCAGCAGTTTACGGGCGGCGAGCAATCAGCCCCAGCATTTT. Protein product: CASSLRAASNQPQHF. The rearrangement uses TRBV27 and TRBJ1-5; D not certain. Trimming removed 2 bases from V and 1 base from J, with 9 bases in between. The CDR3 is 15 residues long. The germline CDR1 and CDR2 sequences are MNHEY and SMNVEV (reference sequence).

This CDR3 reads CATTSQTVSGNTIYF. The DNA of the CDR3 is TGTGCCACTACCTCTCAGACAGTCTCTGGAAACACCATATATTTT. This rearrangement joins TRBV10-3 to TRBJ1-3; the D gene is possibly TRBD1 (5 bases). This CDR3 region has 15 residues. CDR1 and CDR2 (germline): ENHRY, SYGVKD. V was clipped by 10 bases and J by 0 bases, with 16 bases between them.

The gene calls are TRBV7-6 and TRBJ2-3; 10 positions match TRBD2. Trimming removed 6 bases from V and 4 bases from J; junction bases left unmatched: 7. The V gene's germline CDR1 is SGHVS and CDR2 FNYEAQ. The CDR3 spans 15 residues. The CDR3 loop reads CASSRAGGSADTQYF. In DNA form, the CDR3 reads TGTGCCAGCAGTCGAGCGGGGGGGTCTGCAGATACGCAGTATTTT.

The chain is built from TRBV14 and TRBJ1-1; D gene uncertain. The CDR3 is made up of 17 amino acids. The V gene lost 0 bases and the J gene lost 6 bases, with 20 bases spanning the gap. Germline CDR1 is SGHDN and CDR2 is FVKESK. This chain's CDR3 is CASSQERWAIGPPEAFF. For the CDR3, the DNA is TGTGCCAGCAGCCAAGAGAGATGGGCCATAGGCCCCCCTGAAGCTTTCTTT.

Here the CDR3 reads CATSRGRENEKLFF. The DNA of the CDR3 is TGTGCCACCAGCAGGGGACGGGAAAATGAAAAACTGTTTTTT. The rearrangement uses TRBV15 and TRBJ1-4; D may be TRBD1 (5 bases). The CDR3 length is 14 residues. The V end was cut by 3 bases, the J end by 5 bases, with 10 bases between. The germline V gene encodes CDR1 LNHNV and CDR2 YYDKDF (reference sequence). Full variable domain (outside the CDR3, taken from reference TRBV15 and TRBJ1-4): DAMVIQNPRYQVTQFGKPVTLSCSQTLNHNVMYWYQQKSSQAPKLLFHYYDKDFNNEADTPDNFQSRRPNTSFCFLDIRSPGLGDTAMYLCATSRGRENEKLFFGSGTQLSVL.

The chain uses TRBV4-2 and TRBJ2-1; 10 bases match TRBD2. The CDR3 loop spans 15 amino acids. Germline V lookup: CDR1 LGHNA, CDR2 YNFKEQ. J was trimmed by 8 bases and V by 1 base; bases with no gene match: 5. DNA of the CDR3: TGTGCCAGCAGCCAAGCTGCTAGCGGGGGCGATGAGCAGTTCTTC. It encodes CASSQAASGGDEQFF.

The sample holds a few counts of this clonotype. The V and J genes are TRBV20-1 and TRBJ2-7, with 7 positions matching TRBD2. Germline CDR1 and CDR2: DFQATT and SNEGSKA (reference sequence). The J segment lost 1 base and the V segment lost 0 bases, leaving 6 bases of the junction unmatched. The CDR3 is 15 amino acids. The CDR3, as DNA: TGCAGTGCTAGAGATGTGGCTAGCGGTTCCTACGAGCAGTACTTC. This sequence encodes CSARDVASGSYEQYF.

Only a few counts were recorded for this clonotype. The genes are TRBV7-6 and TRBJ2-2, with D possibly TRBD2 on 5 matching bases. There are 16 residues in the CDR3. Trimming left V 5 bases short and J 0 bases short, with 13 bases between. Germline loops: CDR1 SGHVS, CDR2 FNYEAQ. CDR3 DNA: TGTGCCAGCAGCCCTACTAGTAATACGAACACCGGGGAGCTGTTTTTT. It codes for CASSPTSNTNTGELFF.

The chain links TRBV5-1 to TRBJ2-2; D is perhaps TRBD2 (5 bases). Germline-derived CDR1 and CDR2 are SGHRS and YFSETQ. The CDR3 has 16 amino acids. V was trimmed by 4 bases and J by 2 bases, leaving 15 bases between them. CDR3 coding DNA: TGCGCCAGCAGCCCGGAGGTTGGGAAAAACACCGGGGAGCTGTTTTTT. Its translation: CASSPEVGKNTGELFF. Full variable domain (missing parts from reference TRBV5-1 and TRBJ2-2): KAGVTQTPRYLIKTRGQQVTLSCSPISGHRSVSWYQQTPGQGLQFLFEYFSETQRNKGNFPGRFSGRQFSNSRSEMNVSTLELGDSALYLCASSPEVGKNTGELFFGEGSRLTVL.